This T cell receptor (beta chain) was sequenced during a study of blood T cell repertoires in COVID-19. Study-wide context: COVID-19 samples from acute and convalescent phases originated in the United States, Italy and Spain.

Original methodology: Amplification with reference gene primers provided the estimates of nucleated cell counts. Assay: immunoSEQ multiplex PCR; the TCRdb copy retains only in-frame clones and omits some. That table is the source of V, J and clone size, and D and trimming were worked out from the DNA. In the table there are about 200,000 clones, roughly 90% of which are singletons. Donors were grouped by their self-reported clinical history. Donors in Cohort 3 who had recovered were those with two negative PCRs, healthcare professional clearance, or resolution of their symptoms. CDR1 MGHDK and CDR2 SYGVNS come from the germline V gene. Unmatched junction bases numbered 8, after V lost 3 bases and J lost 4 bases. This CDR3 is built from 15 residues.

What was sequenced was PBMCs or T cells enriched from blood (not recorded which). This clonotype was obtained from a woman younger than 30 who had recovered from COVID-19. The rearrangement joins TRBV25-1 to TRBJ1-2, with 7 bases lining up with TRBD1. CDR3 nucleotides: TGTGCCAGCAGTGATTCTGACAGGGCCGCCTATGGCTACACCTTC. Translated: CASSDSDRAAYGYTF.